One sample yielded the 21 T cell receptor beta chains listed below, sequenced in a study of shared clonotypes between healthy human individuals. Here immunoSEQ multiplex PCR was the method, and the copy in TCRdb shows in-frame clones only, minus some. The top ten clones hold under 0.45% of a sample with millions of clones, 85% to 95% of them seen once. The sequenced material came from naive CD4+ T cells from PBMCs. As to subset: CD45RA+ positively selected. The receptor source for this set is a man younger than 35 in good health. Some clones in this sample may be carry-over from other donors' samples.

The genes are TRBV28 and TRBJ2-7, with TRBD2 matching over 7 bases. V shed 6 bases, J shed 2 bases, and the junction held 10 bases outside the gene matches. The CDR3 loop spans 15 amino acids. CDR1 and CDR2 (germline): MDHEN, SYDVKM. The CDR3 is CASRGGGTGPYEQYF. The CDR3 DNA sequence: TGTGCCAGCAGGGGGGGAGGGACTGGTCCCTACGAGCAGTACTTC.

J is TRBJ2-1 and V is TRBV5-1, with 7 bases matching TRBD2. This CDR3 has 15 residues. Trimming cost V 3 bases and J 10 bases; bases outside gene matches: 13. CDR1 and CDR2 from the germline V gene are SGHRS and YFSETQ. The CDR3 DNA reads TGCGCCAGCAGCTCTGGGACTAATTTGGATGGGGAGCAGTTCTTC. This translates into CASSSGTNLDGEQFF.

The chain links TRBV10-1 to TRBJ2-2; weak D call: TRBD1 (6 bases). Trimming removed 1 base from V and 3 bases from J, with 15 bases in between. The CDR3 is made up of 17 amino acids. Germline CDR1 reads WNHNN; CDR2 reads SYGVQD (reference sequence). CDR3 residues: CASSEFGQGPYTGELFF. The CDR3 coding sequence is TGCGCCAGCAGTGAGTTCGGGCAGGGGCCCTACACCGGGGAGCTGTTTTTT.

This clone came up a few times. V is TRBV5-1 and J is TRBJ1-1; the D is unclear. CDR1 and CDR2 (germline): SGHRS, YFSETQ. The germline V and J ends were trimmed by 4 bases and 5 bases, with 15 bases remaining between them. This CDR3 spans 14 amino acids. The CDR3 protein is CASSTSAGRTEAFF. CDR3 nucleotides: TGCGCCAGCAGCACATCGGCCGGACGGACTGAAGCTTTCTTT.

This chain uses TRBV28 with TRBJ2-7, with a tentative D call TRBD2 (6 bases). Looked up from germline, CDR1 is MDHEN and CDR2 is SYDVKM. CDR3 size: 13 residues. V was pared by 6 bases and J by 3 bases, with 12 bases between. In nucleotides, the CDR3 is TGTGCCAGCAGGGGAGGAGGAAACTACGAGCAGTACTTC. The encoded protein is CASRGGGNYEQYF.

The chain links TRBV18 to TRBJ2-7, with TRBD1 matching over 8 bases. Germline CDR1 and CDR2: KGHSH and LQKENI. CDR3 size: 17 residues. V gave up 0 bases and J gave up 4 bases; unmatched junction bases: 11. The CDR3 protein is CASSPPSTPGGEYEQYF. The CDR3 nucleotides read TGTGCCAGCTCACCACCATCCACGCCAGGGGGCGAATACGAGCAGTACTTC.

Comment on this clone: Different DNA sequences within this sample yield the same CDR3. V usage is TRBV7-2 and J usage is TRBJ2-7; TRBD2 agrees at 7 bases. This CDR3 is built from 15 residues. V was pared by 1 base and J by 2 bases, with 5 bases of the junction left unmatched. The germline V gene has CDR1 SGHTA and CDR2 FQGNSA. CDR3 sequence reads: CASSLGAGPTYEQYF. The CDR3 DNA is TGTGCCAGCAGCTTAGGAGCGGGACCAACCTACGAGCAGTACTTC.

Regarding this clone: Other DNA sequences of this sample code for an identical CDR3. The chain links TRBV7-2 to TRBJ2-7, with 10 bases lining up with TRBD2. CDR3 length equals 15 residues. J gave up 2 bases and V 5 bases, and 6 bases lay outside the gene matches. From germline, CDR1 is SGHTA and CDR2 FQGNSA. The CDR3 reads CASSPRTSGTYEQYF. The CDR3 bases are TGTGCCAGCAGCCCCAGGACTAGCGGTACCTACGAGCAGTACTTC. The full variable domain, its missing parts supplied by reference TRBV7-2 and TRBJ2-7, is GAGVSQSPSNKVTEKGKDVELRCDPISGHTALYWYRQSLGQGLEFLIYFQGNSAPDKSGLPSDRFSAERTGGSVSTLTIQRTQQEDSAVYLCASSPRTSGTYEQYFGPGTRLTVT.

This chain joins TRBV9 and TRBJ1-4; D ambiguous. The CDR3 has 15 residues. The V and J ends lost 4 bases and 0 bases respectively, with 10 bases between them. The V gene's germline CDR1 is SGDLS and CDR2 YYNGEE. CDR3 amino acids: CASSPHSATNEKLFF. CDR3 in DNA: TGTGCCAGCAGCCCCCACAGTGCAACTAATGAAAAACTGTTTTTT. Complete variable domain (other parts from reference TRBV9 and TRBJ1-4): DSGVTQTPKHLITATGQRVTLRCSPRSGDLSVYWYQQSLDQGLQFLIQYYNGEERAKGNILERFSAQQFPDLHSELNLSSLELGDSALYFCASSPHSATNEKLFFGSGTQLSVL.

On this clone itself: This CDR3 is also generated by other DNA sequences in the sample. The gene calls are TRBV18 and TRBJ1-2, with D tentatively TRBD1 (6 bases). Trimming cost V 3 bases and J 2 bases, with 10 bases left between them. Germline V gene sequence: CDR1 KGHSH, CDR2 LQKENI. This CDR3 contains 14 residues. Written as DNA, the CDR3 is TGTGCCAGCTCACCGGGGACAACAAACTATGGCTACACCTTC. It yields the protein CASSPGTTNYGYTF.

The chain combines TRBV19 with TRBJ1-2; no firm D call. The V gene lost 7 bases and the J gene lost 8 bases, with 14 bases spanning the gap. The CDR3 covers 12 residues. The V gene's germline CDR1 is LNHDA and CDR2 SQIVND (reference sequence). CDR3 DNA sequence: TGTGCCAGTACCAATCGGGGTTACGGCTACACCTTC. Translating gives CASTNRGYGYTF.

With regard to this clone: This sample includes further DNA sequences coding for the same CDR3. V gene TRBV6-1 combines with J gene TRBJ1-5; weak D call: TRBD1 (6 bases). The V end lost 4 bases, the J end lost 4 bases, and 14 bases lay between the germline ends. CDR1 is MNHNS and CDR2 is SASEGT in the germline V gene. This CDR3 is built from 15 residues. The chain's CDR3 is CASSVPGQSNQPQHF. DNA of the CDR3: TGTGCCAGCAGTGTGCCGGGACAAAGTAATCAGCCCCAGCATTTT.

V is TRBV7-3 and J is TRBJ2-2, with 7 bases that match TRBD2. CDR1 and CDR2 (germline): SGHTA, FQGTGA. This CDR3 comprises 15 residues. After removal of 4 bases from V and 5 bases from J, the junction contained 7 bases not matched to a gene. As DNA, the CDR3 is TGTGCCAGCAGCTCTCGCGGGAGTCGGACCGGGGAGCTGTTTTTT. Translation gives CASSSRGSRTGELFF.

The CDR3 here is CASSFTRTSSYEQYF. The CDR3 nucleotides are TGTGCCAGCAGCTTCACCCGGACTTCCTCCTACGAGCAGTACTTC. The rearrangement joins TRBV5-5 to TRBJ2-7; maybe TRBD2 (5 bases). The CDR3 runs 15 residues. The V gene lost 2 bases and the J gene lost 0 bases, with 12 bases spanning the gap. Germline values: CDR1 SGHKS, CDR2 YYEKEE (reference sequence).

The chain links TRBV7-3 to TRBJ2-1; possible D gene TRBD2, 6 bases. The germline V and J ends were trimmed by 3 bases and 10 bases, with 22 bases remaining between them. The CDR3 is 16 residues long. Germline lookup yields CDR1 SGHTA and CDR2 FQGTGA. CDR3 nucleotide sequence: TGTGCCAGCAGCTTCTCCCGGTCCCTTGGGGGGATGGAGCAGTTCTTC. This encodes CASSFSRSLGGMEQFF.

The chain uses TRBV5-1 and TRBJ2-5; D is possibly TRBD1 or TRBD2 (5 bases each). V shed 0 bases and J shed 5 bases, with 20 bases lying between them. The germline CDR1 and CDR2 sequences are SGHRS and YFSETQ. This CDR3 has 17 amino acids. In DNA form, the CDR3 reads TGCGCCAGCAGCTTGGCCCGAGGGGCCCCAGAGGGTGAGACCCAGTACTTC. Translation gives CASSLARGAPEGETQYF. Full variable domain (missing parts from reference TRBV5-1 and TRBJ2-5): KAGVTQTPRYLIKTRGQQVTLSCSPISGHRSVSWYQQTPGQGLQFLFEYFSETQRNKGNFPGRFSGRQFSNSRSEMNVSTLELGDSALYLCASSLARGAPEGETQYFGPGTRLLVL.

This clone has a single count. The chain is built from TRBV10-3 and TRBJ2-5; D unclear. The germline gives CDR1 ENHRY, CDR2 SYGVKD. The CDR3 extends over 11 amino acids. V lost 6 bases and J lost 0, with 2 bases in between. The DNA for the CDR3 is TGTGCCATCAGCAACCAAGAGACCCAGTACTTC. Protein: CAISNQETQYF.

The chain links TRBV9 to TRBJ2-1; 7 positions agree with TRBD2. The trim removed 3 bases at V and 0 bases at J, leaving 6 bases unmatched. Germline CDR1 is SGDLS and CDR2 is YYNGEE. CDR3 length: 16 residues. The DNA for the CDR3 is TGTGCCAGCAGCGCTCTAGCGGAAAGCTCCTACAATGAGCAGTTCTTC. It specifies CASSALAESSYNEQFF.

The chain is built from TRBV27 and TRBJ1-2; 7 bases are a match to TRBD1. The J segment lost 8 bases and the V segment lost 6 bases, leaving 18 bases of the junction unmatched. Germline assignment: CDR1 MNHEY and CDR2 SMNVEV (reference sequence). The CDR3 contains 16 residues. The CDR3 region has the DNA TGTGCCAGCAGACGATTTCCGGGACAGACCCATCGGGGCTACACCTTC. It is translated as CASRRFPGQTHRGYTF.

This clone was seen a single time. V and J are TRBV6-5 and TRBJ2-7; a possible D gene is TRBD2 (6 bases). V was pared by 5 bases and J by 6 bases, with 14 bases between. The CDR3 loop spans 13 amino acids. Germline V lookup: CDR1 MNHEY, CDR2 SVGAGI. CDR3 nucleotides: TGTGCCAGCAGTCGCCCCCCTAGCGTCGAGCAGTACTTC. This encodes CASSRPPSVEQYF.

This rearrangement joins TRBV7-2 to TRBJ2-4; 13 positions agree with TRBD2. The CDR3 extends over 14 amino acids. Trimming took 4 bases from V and 9 from J; bases not matched to a gene: 3. From germline, CDR1 is SGHTA and CDR2 FQGNSA. Written as DNA, the CDR3 is TGTGCCAGCAGCTCGAGGACTAGCGGGAGCATTCAGTACTTC. Translating it yields CASSSRTSGSIQYF.